The present TCR beta chain was sequenced within a study of CD8 T cells in Susac syndrome. From blood CD8+ and CD4+ T cells, the TCR beta chain was sequenced. The TEMRA cells underwent FACS enrichment, while the CD8+ and CD4+ T cells underwent negative isolation. An amount of RNA that ranged from roughly 0.5 to 1 ug was reverse transcribed with random hexamers. The TCR beta CDR3 was amplified by immunoSEQ multiplex PCR across 54 Vbeta, 13 Jbeta. TCRdb reanalysed the immunoSEQ multiplex PCR reads using MiXCR and keeps one entry per CDR3 protein. The data contain about 300,000 distinct CDR3 sequences, 85% of them singletons. The germline V gene encodes CDR1 KGHSH and CDR2 LQKENI. With 2 bases removed from V and 5 bases from J, the gap between germline ends came to 9 bases. The CDR3 consists of 13 residues.

This sequence was found in a human donor with multiple sclerosis. Sequences were obtained from CD8+ T cells from PBMCs. The chain couples TRBV18 to TRBJ2-5; D might be TRBD2 (5 bases). CDR3 bases: TGTGCCAGCTCACCAGAGAGCGGCGAGACCCAGTACTTC. This codes for CASSPESGETQYF.